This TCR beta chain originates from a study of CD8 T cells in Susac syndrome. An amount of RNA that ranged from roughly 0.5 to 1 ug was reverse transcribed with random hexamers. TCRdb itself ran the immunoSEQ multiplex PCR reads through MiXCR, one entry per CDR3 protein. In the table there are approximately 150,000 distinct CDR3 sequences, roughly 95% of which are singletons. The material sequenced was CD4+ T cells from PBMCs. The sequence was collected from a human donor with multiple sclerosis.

CDR3: CASSQRTGGGETQYF. For the CDR3, the DNA is TGTGCCAGCAGCCAACGGACAGGGGGCGGGGAGACCCAGTACTTC. The chain combines TRBV11-3 with TRBJ2-5, with 11 nucleotides matching TRBD1. Germline values: CDR1 SGHNT, CDR2 YENEEA. CDR3 length equals 15 residues. The junction had 7 bases not matched to a gene; V was cut back by 5 bases and J by 5 bases.